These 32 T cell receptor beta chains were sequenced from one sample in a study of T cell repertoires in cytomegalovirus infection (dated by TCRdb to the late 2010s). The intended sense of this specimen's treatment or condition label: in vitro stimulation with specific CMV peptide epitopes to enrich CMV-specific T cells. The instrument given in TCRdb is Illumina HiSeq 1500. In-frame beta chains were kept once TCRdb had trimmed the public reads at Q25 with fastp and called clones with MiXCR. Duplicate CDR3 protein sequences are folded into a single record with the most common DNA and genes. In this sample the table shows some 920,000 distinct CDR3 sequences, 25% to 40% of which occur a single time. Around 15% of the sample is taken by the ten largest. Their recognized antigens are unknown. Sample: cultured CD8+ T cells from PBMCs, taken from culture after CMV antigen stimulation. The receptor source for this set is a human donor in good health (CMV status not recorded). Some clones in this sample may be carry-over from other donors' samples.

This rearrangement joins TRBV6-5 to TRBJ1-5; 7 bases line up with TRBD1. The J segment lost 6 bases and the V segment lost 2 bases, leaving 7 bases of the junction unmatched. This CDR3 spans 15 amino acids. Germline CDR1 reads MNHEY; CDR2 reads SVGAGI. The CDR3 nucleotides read TGTGCCAGCAGTTACACACTACAGGGGATTCAGCCCCAGCATTTT. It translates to CASSYTLQGIQPQHF.

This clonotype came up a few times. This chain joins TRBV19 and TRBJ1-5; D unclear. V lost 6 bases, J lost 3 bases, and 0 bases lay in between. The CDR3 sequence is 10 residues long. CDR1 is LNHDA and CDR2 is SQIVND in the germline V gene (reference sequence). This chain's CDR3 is CASSNQPQHF. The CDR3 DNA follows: TGTGCCAGTAGCAATCAGCCCCAGCATTTT. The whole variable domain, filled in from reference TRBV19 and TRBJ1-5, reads DGGITQSPKYLFRKEGQNVTLSCEQNLNHDAMYWYRQDPGQGLRLIYYSQIVNDFQKGDIAEGYSVSREKKESFPLTVTSAQKNPTAFYLCASSNQPQHFGDGTRLSIL.

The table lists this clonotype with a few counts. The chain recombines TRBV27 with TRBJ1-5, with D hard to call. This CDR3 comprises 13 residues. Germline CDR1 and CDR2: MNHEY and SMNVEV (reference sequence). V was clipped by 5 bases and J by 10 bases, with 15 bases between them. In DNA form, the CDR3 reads TGTGCCAGCAGTCTAGGGCCCGCTGATCCCCAGCATTTT. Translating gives CASSLGPADPQHF.

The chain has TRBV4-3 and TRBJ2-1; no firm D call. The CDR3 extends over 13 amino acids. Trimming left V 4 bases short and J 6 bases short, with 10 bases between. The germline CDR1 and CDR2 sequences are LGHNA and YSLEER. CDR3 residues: CASSPSTSNEQFF. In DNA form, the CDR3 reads TGCGCCAGCAGCCCCAGCACGTCCAATGAGCAGTTCTTC.

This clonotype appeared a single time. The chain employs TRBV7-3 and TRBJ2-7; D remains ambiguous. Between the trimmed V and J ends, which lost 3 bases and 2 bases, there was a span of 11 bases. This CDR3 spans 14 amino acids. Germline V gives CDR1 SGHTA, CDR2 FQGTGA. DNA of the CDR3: TGTGCCAGCAGCTTGAAGACAACTCCCTACGAGCAGTACTTC. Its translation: CASSLKTTPYEQYF.

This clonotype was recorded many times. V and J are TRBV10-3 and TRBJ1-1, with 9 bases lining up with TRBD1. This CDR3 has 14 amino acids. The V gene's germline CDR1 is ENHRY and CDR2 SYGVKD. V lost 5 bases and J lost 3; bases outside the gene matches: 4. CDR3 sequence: CAISTGGYYTEAFF. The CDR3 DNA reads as TGTGCCATCAGTACAGGGGGCTATTACACTGAAGCTTTCTTT.

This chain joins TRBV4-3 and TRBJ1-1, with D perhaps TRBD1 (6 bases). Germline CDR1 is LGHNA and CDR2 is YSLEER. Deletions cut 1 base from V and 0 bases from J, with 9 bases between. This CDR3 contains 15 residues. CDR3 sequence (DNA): TGCGCCAGCAGCCAAGGCCGACAGGTGAACACTGAAGCTTTCTTT. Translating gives CASSQGRQVNTEAFF.

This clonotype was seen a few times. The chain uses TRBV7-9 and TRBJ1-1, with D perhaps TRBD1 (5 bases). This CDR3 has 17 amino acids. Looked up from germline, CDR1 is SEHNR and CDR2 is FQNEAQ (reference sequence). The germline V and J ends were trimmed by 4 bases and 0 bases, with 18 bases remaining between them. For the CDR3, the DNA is TGTGCCAGCAGCTCGCAGGGTCTCAGCTCATTGAACACTGAAGCTTTCTTT. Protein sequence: CASSSQGLSSLNTEAFF.

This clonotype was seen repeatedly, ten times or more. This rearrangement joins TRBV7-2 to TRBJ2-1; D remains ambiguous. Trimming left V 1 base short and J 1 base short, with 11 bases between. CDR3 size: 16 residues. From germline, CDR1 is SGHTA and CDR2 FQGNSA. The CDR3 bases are TGTGCCAGCAGCTTAGTAGGACGAGGATCCTACAATGAGCAGTTCTTC. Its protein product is CASSLVGRGSYNEQFF.

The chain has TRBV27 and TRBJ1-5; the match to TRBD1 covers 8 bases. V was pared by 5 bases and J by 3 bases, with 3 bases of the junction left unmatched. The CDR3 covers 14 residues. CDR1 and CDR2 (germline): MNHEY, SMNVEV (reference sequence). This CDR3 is CASSPTGVNQPQHF. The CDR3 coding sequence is TGTGCCAGCAGTCCGACAGGGGTCAATCAGCCCCAGCATTTT.

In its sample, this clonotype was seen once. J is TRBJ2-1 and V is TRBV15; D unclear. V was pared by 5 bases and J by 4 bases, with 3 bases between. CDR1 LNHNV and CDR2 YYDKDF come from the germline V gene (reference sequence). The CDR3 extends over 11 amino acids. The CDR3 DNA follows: TGTGCCACCAGCGCGTACAATGAGCAGTTCTTC. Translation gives CATSAYNEQFF.

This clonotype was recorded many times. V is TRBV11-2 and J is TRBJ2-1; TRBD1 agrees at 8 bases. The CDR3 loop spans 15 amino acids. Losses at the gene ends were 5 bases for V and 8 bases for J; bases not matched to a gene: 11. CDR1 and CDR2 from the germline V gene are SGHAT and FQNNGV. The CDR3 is CASSTGQGSFDEQFF. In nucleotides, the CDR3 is TGTGCCAGCAGCACAGGACAGGGCTCTTTCGATGAGCAGTTCTTC.

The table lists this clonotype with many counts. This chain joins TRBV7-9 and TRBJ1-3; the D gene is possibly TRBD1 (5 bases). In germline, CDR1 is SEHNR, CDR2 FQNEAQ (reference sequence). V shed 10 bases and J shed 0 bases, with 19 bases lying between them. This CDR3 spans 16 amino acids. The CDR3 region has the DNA TGTGCCACCATGCCGTCGTCAGGGAGCTCTGGAAACACCATATATTTT. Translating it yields CATMPSSGSSGNTIYF.

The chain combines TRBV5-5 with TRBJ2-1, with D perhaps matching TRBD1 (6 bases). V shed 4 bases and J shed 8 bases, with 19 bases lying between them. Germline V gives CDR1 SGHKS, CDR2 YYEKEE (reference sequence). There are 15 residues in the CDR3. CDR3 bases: TGTGCCAGCAGCCCTAGGACAGCTTCGAGGGATGAGCAGTTCTTC. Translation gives CASSPRTASRDEQFF.

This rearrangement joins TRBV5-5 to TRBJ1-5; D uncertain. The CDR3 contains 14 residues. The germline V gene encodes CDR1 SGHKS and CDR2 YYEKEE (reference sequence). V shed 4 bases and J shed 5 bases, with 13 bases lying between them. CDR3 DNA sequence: TGTGCCAGCAGCAAATACCCTCAAGATCAGCCCCAGCATTTT. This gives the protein CASSKYPQDQPQHF. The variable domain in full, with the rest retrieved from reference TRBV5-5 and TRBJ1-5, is DAGVTQSPTHLIKTRGQQVTLRCSPISGHKSVSWYQQVLGQGPQFIFQYYEKEERGRGNFPDRFSARQFPNYSSELNVNALLLGDSALYLCASSKYPQDQPQHFGDGTRLSIL.

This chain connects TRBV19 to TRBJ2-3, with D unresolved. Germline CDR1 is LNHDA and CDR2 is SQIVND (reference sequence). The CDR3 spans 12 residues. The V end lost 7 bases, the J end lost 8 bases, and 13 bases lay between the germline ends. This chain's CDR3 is CASTDLFGTQYF. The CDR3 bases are TGTGCCAGTACCGACCTATTTGGTACGCAGTATTTT.

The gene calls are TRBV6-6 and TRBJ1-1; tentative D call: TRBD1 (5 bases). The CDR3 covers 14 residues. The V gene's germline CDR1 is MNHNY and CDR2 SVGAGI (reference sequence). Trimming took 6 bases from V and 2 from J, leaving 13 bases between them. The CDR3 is CASRLYDRNTEAFF. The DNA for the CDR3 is TGTGCCAGCAGACTCTATGACAGAAACACTGAAGCTTTCTTT.

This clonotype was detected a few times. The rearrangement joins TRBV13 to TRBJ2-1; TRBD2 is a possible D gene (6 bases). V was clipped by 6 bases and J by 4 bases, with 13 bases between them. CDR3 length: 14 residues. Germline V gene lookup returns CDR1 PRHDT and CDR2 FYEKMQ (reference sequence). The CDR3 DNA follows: TGTGCCAGCAGAACGGGGGTGGGGTACAATGAGCAGTTCTTC. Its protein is CASRTGVGYNEQFF. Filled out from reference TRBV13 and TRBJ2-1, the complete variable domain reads AAGVIQSPRHLIKEKRETATLKCYPIPRHDTVYWYQQGPGQDPQFLISFYEKMQSDKGSIPDRFSAQQFSDYHSELNMSSLELGDSALYFCASRTGVGYNEQFFGPGTRLTVL.

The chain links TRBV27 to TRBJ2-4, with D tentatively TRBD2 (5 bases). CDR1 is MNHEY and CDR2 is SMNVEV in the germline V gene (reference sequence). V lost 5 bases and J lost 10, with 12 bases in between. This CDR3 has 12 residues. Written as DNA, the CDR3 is TGTGCCAGCAGTCTCGGACGGGGTATTCAGTACTTC. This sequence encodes CASSLGRGIQYF.

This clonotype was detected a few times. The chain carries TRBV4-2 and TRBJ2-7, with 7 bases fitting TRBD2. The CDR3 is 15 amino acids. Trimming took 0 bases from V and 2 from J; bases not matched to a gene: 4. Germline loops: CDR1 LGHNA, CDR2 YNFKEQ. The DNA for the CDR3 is TGTGCCAGCAGCCAAGATTGGGGAGGGACCTACGAGCAGTACGTC. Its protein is CASSQDWGGTYEQYV.

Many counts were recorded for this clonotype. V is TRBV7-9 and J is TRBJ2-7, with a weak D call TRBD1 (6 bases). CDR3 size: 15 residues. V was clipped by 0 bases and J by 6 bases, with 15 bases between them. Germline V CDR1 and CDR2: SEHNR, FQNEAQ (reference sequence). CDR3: CASSLAGDLGAEQYF. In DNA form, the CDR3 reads TGTGCCAGCAGCTTAGCGGGCGATTTGGGGGCCGAGCAGTACTTC. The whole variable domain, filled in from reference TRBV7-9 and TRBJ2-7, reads DTGVSQNPRHKITKRGQNVTFRCDPISEHNRLYWYRQTLGQGPEFLTYFQNEAQLEKSRLLSDRFSAERPKGSFSTLEIQRTEQGDSAMYLCASSLAGDLGAEQYFGPGTRLTVT.

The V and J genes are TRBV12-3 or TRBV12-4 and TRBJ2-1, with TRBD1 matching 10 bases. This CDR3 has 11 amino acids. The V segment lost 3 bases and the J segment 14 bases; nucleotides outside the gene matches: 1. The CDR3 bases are TGTGCCAGCAGTTTGGGACAGGGGAAGTTCTTC. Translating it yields CASSLGQGKFF.

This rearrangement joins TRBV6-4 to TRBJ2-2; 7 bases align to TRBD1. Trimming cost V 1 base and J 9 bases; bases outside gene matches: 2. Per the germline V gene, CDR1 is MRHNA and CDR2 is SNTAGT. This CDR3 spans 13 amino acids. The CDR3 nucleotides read TGTGCCAGCAGTGACTGGACAGGTCGGGAGCTGTTTTTT. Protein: CASSDWTGRELFF.

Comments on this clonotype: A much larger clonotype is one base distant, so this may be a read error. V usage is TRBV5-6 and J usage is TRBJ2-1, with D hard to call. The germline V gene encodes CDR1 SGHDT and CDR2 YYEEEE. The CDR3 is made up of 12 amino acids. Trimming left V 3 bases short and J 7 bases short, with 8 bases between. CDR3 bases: TGTGCCAGCAGCTCCCAGTGGAATGAGCAGTTCTTC. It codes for CASSSQWNEQFF.

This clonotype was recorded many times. CDR3 DNA: TGCGCCAGCAGCCAAGAGGTAGACTCCTACGAGCAGTACTTC. Amino acids: CASSQEVDSYEQYF. V and J are TRBV4-1 and TRBJ2-7; D is uncertain. This CDR3 has 14 amino acids. Germline CDR1 and CDR2: MGHRA and YSYEKL. V shed 0 bases and J shed 0 bases, with 6 bases lying between them.

The CDR3 DNA follows: TGTGCCAGCAGCTTGGGGGACTTCTCCTACAATGAGCAGTTCTTC. The encoded protein is CASSLGDFSYNEQFF. The V gene is TRBV5-8, the J gene TRBJ2-1; D possibly corresponds to TRBD2 (6 bases). V lost 0 bases and J 0 bases, leaving 7 bases between the germline ends. The germline V gene has CDR1 SGHTS and CDR2 YDEGEE. The CDR3 length is 15 residues.

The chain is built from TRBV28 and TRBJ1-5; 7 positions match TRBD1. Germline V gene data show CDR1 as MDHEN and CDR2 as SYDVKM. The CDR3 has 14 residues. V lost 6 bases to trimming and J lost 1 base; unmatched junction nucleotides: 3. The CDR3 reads CASRETGSNQPQHF. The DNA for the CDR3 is TGTGCCAGCAGAGAGACAGGGAGCAATCAGCCCCAGCATTTT.

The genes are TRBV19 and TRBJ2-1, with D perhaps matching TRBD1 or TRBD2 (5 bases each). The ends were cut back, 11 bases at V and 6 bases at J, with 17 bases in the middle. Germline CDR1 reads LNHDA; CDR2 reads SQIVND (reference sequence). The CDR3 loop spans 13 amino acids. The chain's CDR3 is CASGDVGLNEQFF. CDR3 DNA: TGTGCCTCCGGGGACGTCGGACTCAATGAGCAGTTCTTC.

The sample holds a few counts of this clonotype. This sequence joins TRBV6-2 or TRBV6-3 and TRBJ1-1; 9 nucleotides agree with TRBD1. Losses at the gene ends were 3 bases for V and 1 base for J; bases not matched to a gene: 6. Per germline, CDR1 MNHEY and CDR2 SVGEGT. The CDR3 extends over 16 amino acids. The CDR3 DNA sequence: TGTGCCAGCAGTTATTGGGACAGGGAAGCGAACACTGAAGCTTTCTTT. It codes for CASSYWDREANTEAFF.

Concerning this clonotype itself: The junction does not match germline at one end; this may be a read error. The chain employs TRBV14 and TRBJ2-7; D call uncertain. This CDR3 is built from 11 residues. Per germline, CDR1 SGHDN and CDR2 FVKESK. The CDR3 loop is CVSSQVYEQYF. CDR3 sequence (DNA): TGTGTCAGCAGCCAGGTCTACGAGCAGTACTTC. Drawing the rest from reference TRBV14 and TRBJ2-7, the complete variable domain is EAGVTQFPSHSVIEKGQTVTLRCDPISGHDNLYWYRRVMGKEIKFLLHFVKESKQDESGMPNNRFLAERTGGTYSTLKVQPAELEDSGVYFCVSSQVYEQYFGPGTRLTVT.

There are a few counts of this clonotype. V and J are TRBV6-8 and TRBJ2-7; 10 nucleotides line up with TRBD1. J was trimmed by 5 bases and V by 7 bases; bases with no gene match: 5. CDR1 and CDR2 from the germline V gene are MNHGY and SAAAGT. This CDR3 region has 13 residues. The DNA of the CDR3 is TGTGCCAGCAACGACAGGGGGCGGAACGAGCAGTACGTC. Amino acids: CASNDRGRNEQYV.

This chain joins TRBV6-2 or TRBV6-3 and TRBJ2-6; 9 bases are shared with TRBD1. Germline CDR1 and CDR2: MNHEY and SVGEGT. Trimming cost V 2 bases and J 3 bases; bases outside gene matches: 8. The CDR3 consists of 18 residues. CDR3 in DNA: TGTGCCAGCAGTTACCAATCGGGACAGGGTGTTGGGGCCAACGTCCTGACTTTC. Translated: CASSYQSGQGVGANVLTF.